This TCR beta chain is drawn from a study of CD8+ T cells in alopecia areata. General observations from the study: Normal-skin resident alphabeta T cells also appear among scalp sample sequences. Lesional scalp displayed greater clonality than normal scalp, most notably in alopecia totalis/universalis. TCR sharing was clearer in mice than between patients, perhaps partly owing to patient HLA diversity.

CD4+ and CD8+ T cells were sorted from PBMCs. Sequencing used cDNA as its template, made by extracting RNA and reverse transcribing it. Sequencing used immunoSEQ multiplex PCR; TCRdb keeps in-frame clones, though not all of them. Among about 140,000 clones listed, 55% to 65% were seen once. The CDR3 contains 14 residues. With 6 bases removed from V and 0 bases from J, the gap between germline ends came to 9 bases. Germline V CDR1 and CDR2: SNHLY, FYNNEI. A word on this clone: Its antigen is as yet unknown.

The chain couples TRBV2 to TRBJ1-5; D gene ambiguous. The sequence was obtained from a human donor in good health. Material: CD4+ T cells sorted from blood. CDR3 in DNA: TGTGCCAGCAGACAGACCTATAGCAATCAGCCCCAGCATTTT. Translating it yields CASRQTYSNQPQHF. Full variable domain (missing parts from reference TRBV2 and TRBJ1-5): EPEVTQTPSHQVTQMGQEVILRCVPISNHLYFYWYRQILGQKVEFLVSFYNNEISEKSEIFDDQFSVERPDGSNFTLKIRSTKLEDSAMYFCASRQTYSNQPQHFGDGTRLSIL.